This paragraph covers one TCR beta chain sequence. Antigen unknown. The data belong to a study of tumor-infiltrating lymphocytes in localized non-small cell lung cancer. The overall study: Resected tumor was paired with non-adjacent uninvolved lung from the same patient.

The ends lost 5 bases at V and 4 bases at J; junction bases unmatched: 6. Germline lookup yields CDR1 MNHEY and CDR2 SVGAGI. The CDR3 is 14 amino acids. Data came from immunoSEQ multiplex PCR; TCRdb stores just in-frame clones and leaves some out. The sample yields 9,000 to 13,000 clones, about 75% seen once. The study's findings and limits: TCR sequencing covered a subset of patients with enough tissue. Different pieces of the same tissue went to different assays, confounding technical variation with intratumor heterogeneity.

The source is a human donor with non-small cell lung cancer. The sample taken for sequencing was uninvolved lung tissue not adjacent to the tumor. The chain employs TRBV6-5 and TRBJ1-1, with 8 nucleotides matching TRBD1. CDR3 in amino acids: CASSAGTGFTEAFF. The CDR3 DNA sequence: TGTGCCAGCAGTGCCGGGACAGGATTCACTGAAGCTTTCTTT.